What follows are 19 T cell receptor beta chains derived from one specimen sequenced in a study of blood T cell repertoires in COVID-19 (dated by TCRdb to the early 2020s). The protocol used for the library was the immunoSEQ multiplex PCR assay. This is the immuneACCESS table as TCRdb keeps it, with only in-frame sequences that have V and J called. A part of the clones is gone; compared with another copy, unresolved V genes explain less than half, and the rest is unexplained. Here the sample has about 190,000 clones; 78% occur a single time. Of the sample, roughly 2.8% is held by the ten largest clones. Sequencing was done on a sample of peripheral blood. Receptor source: a woman at least 80 years old with active or convalescent COVID-19.

The rearrangement uses TRBV2 and TRBJ2-5; 8 bases line up with TRBD2. The CDR3 spans 15 residues. The germline gives CDR1 SNHLY, CDR2 FYNNEI. The V gene end was trimmed by 8 bases and the J gene end by 2 bases; junction bases not matched to a gene: 10. The CDR3 nucleotides read TGTGCCAGCGGCACCGGGACTAGGCGTCAAGAGACCCAGTACTTC. Its protein product is CASGTGTRRQETQYF.

The chain has TRBV7-2 and TRBJ2-1, with 8 bases lining up with TRBD2. V lost 6 bases and J lost 3; bases outside the gene matches: 7. The CDR3 length is 15 residues. CDR1 is SGHTA, CDR2 FQGNSA, per germline. The DNA for the CDR3 is TGTGCCAGCAGGCCGGGGGCGGGGGGCTACAATGAGCAGTTCTTC. This sequence encodes CASRPGAGGYNEQFF.

The chain joins TRBV6-5 to TRBJ1-2, with TRBD1 matching 8 bases. The CDR3 consists of 14 residues. CDR1 MNHEY and CDR2 SVGAGI come from the germline V gene. V was pared by 7 bases and J by 2 bases, with 6 bases of the junction left unmatched. As DNA, the CDR3 is TGTGCCAGCACCCGGGACAGGCAGAACTATGGCTACACCTTC. This translates into CASTRDRQNYGYTF.

The genes are TRBV5-1 and TRBJ1-4; TRBD1 agrees at 9 bases. The CDR3 runs 16 residues. CDR1 SGHRS and CDR2 YFSETQ come from the germline V gene. The V segment lost 1 base and the J segment 4 bases; nucleotides outside the gene matches: 5. The CDR3 DNA is TGCGCCAGCAGCTTGTGGTCGACAGGGGGTAATGAAAAACTGTTTTTT. Protein: CASSLWSTGGNEKLFF.

The chain couples TRBV24-1 to TRBJ2-2; 10 bases are shared with TRBD1. Trimming took 5 bases from V and 2 from J; bases not matched to a gene: 1. The CDR3 sequence is 15 residues long. The V gene's germline CDR1 is KGHDR and CDR2 SFDVKD. The CDR3 protein is CATSATGGNTGELFF. In DNA form, the CDR3 reads TGTGCCACCAGTGCGACAGGGGGCAACACCGGGGAGCTGTTTTTT.

This clone was picked up a small number of times. The chain has TRBV30 and TRBJ1-2, with D maybe TRBD1 (5 bases). The CDR3 is 10 residues long. The germline V gene has CDR1 GTSNPN and CDR2 SVGIG (reference sequence). Trimming removed 8 bases from V and 4 bases from J, with 8 bases in between. The CDR3 protein is CALDIYGYTF. In DNA, the CDR3 is TGTGCCCTGGACATCTATGGCTACACCTTC.

This chain's CDR3 is CASSSVPSGGGGDTQYF. The CDR3 DNA is TGTGCCAGCAGTTCGGTTCCTAGCGGGGGCGGGGGAGATACGCAGTATTTT. V usage is TRBV28 and J usage is TRBJ2-3, with 10 nucleotides matching TRBD2. The CDR3 has 17 amino acids. After removal of 4 bases from V and 5 bases from J, the junction contained 12 bases not matched to a gene. The germline V gene encodes CDR1 MDHEN and CDR2 SYDVKM.

This clone has only a few counts. The chain combines TRBV18 with TRBJ1-2, with 8 bases identical to TRBD1. This CDR3 is built from 18 residues. Germline CDR1 is KGHSH and CDR2 is LQKENI. With V trimmed by 3 bases and J by 7 bases, 19 bases remained unmatched. The CDR3 loop is CASSPLQTVGQGLAGYTF. In DNA, the CDR3 is TGTGCCAGCTCACCGTTGCAGACAGTTGGACAGGGATTGGCTGGCTACACCTTC.

The gene calls are TRBV4-1 and TRBJ1-4, with a possible D match to TRBD1 (5 bases). V lost 8 bases and J lost 8, with 18 bases in between. Germline V lookup: CDR1 MGHRA, CDR2 YSYEKL. This CDR3 is 14 amino acids long. The CDR3 reads CASLPVGPGEKLFF. DNA of the CDR3: TGCGCCAGCCTTCCAGTGGGGCCTGGGGAAAAACTGTTTTTT.

This sequence joins TRBV30 and TRBJ1-2; the match to TRBD1 covers 11 bases. Unmatched junction bases numbered 0, after V lost 3 bases and J lost 0 bases. This CDR3 has 14 residues. Germline V gene lookup returns CDR1 GTSNPN and CDR2 SVGIG (reference sequence). The CDR3 here is CAWRGQGANYGYTF. The DNA of the CDR3 is TGTGCCTGGAGGGGACAGGGGGCTAACTATGGCTACACCTTC.

The chain joins TRBV11-3 to TRBJ1-3; possibly TRBD1 for D (5 bases). In germline, CDR1 is SGHNT, CDR2 YENEEA. V lost 4 bases and J lost 1, with 11 bases in between. This CDR3 contains 15 residues. For the CDR3, the DNA is TGTGCCAGCAGCTCCCGGGGGAGTTCTGGAAACACCATATATTTT. Protein: CASSSRGSSGNTIYF.

J is TRBJ2-2 and V is TRBV7-7; the D gene is possibly TRBD2 (5 bases). Trimming pared 5 bases from V and 6 bases from J, leaving 13 bases between. CDR1 and CDR2 from the germline V gene are SSHAT and FNYEAQ (reference sequence). The length of the CDR3 is 14 residues. The CDR3 here is CASSQGWGAGELFF. As DNA, the CDR3 is TGTGCCAGCAGCCAAGGATGGGGAGCCGGGGAGCTGTTTTTT. Full variable domain (rest looked up from reference TRBV7-7 and TRBJ2-2): GAGVSQSPRYKVTKRGQDVTLRCDPISSHATLYWYQQALGQGPEFLTYFNYEAQPDKSGLPSDRFSAERPEGSISTLTIQRTEQRDSAMYRCASSQGWGAGELFFGEGSRLTVL.

The V call is TRBV24-1, the J call TRBJ2-3; 8 bases are a match to TRBD2. Germline V gives CDR1 KGHDR, CDR2 SFDVKD. The CDR3 sequence is 15 residues long. V lost 3 bases and J lost 8; bases outside the gene matches: 9. This chain's CDR3 is CATSDPRGGRRTQYF. In DNA, the CDR3 is TGTGCCACCAGTGATCCCCGGGGGGGCAGGCGTACGCAGTATTTT.

This clone was detected many times. This chain connects TRBV3-1 (or the pseudogene TRBV3-2) to TRBJ1-2; TRBD1 might be the D (6 bases). Germline-derived CDR1 and CDR2 are LGHDT and YNNKEL (reference sequence). V was cut by 0 bases and J by 5 bases, with 22 bases left in between. The CDR3 totals 18 residues. CDR3 in amino acids: CASSQERTPWDTRYGYTF. CDR3 nucleotides: TGTGCCAGCAGCCAAGAAAGGACTCCCTGGGACACCAGATATGGCTACACCTTC.

The chain is built from TRBV5-1 and TRBJ2-1; 10 positions match TRBD1. CDR1 SGHRS and CDR2 YFSETQ come from the germline V gene. Trimming cost V 4 bases and J 7 bases; bases outside gene matches: 8. The CDR3 length is 15 residues. In DNA, the CDR3 is TGCGCCAGCAGCCGTTCCCGGGACAGGGGAAATGAGCAGTTCTTC. Protein product: CASSRSRDRGNEQFF.

This rearrangement joins TRBV24-1 to TRBJ2-3; 10 bases map to TRBD2. Looked up from germline, CDR1 is KGHDR and CDR2 is SFDVKD. This CDR3 is built from 18 residues. V gave up 3 bases and J gave up 4 bases; unmatched junction bases: 12. CDR3 DNA sequence: TGTGCCACCAGTGATCCCCGGGGGGTAGCGGGGGGCCCAGATACGCAGTATTTT. It specifies CATSDPRGVAGGPDTQYF.

The V and J genes are TRBV10-2 and TRBJ2-7; D possibly corresponds to TRBD1 (6 bases). Per germline, CDR1 WSHSY and CDR2 SAAADI. The CDR3 contains 15 residues. The V end was cut by 3 bases, the J end by 4 bases, with 16 bases between. CDR3 residues: CASSEPAQGVYEQYF. CDR3 DNA sequence: TGCGCCAGCAGTGAACCTGCACAGGGCGTTTACGAGCAGTACTTC.

The chain uses TRBV7-9 and TRBJ1-1; D may be TRBD1 (5 bases). Germline V gene data show CDR1 as SEHNR and CDR2 as FQNEAQ (reference sequence). The CDR3 spans 12 residues. Trimming removed 7 bases from V and 11 bases from J, with 17 bases in between. The CDR3 here is CASTTMGQPAFF. As DNA, the CDR3 is TGTGCCAGCACCACCATGGGGCAACCGGCTTTCTTT.

The rearrangement links TRBV7-9 to TRBJ2-5; D is ambiguous. The CDR3 runs to 14 residues. Germline lookup yields CDR1 SEHNR and CDR2 FQNEAQ (reference sequence). Trimming removed 1 base at V and 7 bases at J, with 13 bases between. CDR3 nucleotides: TGTGCCAGCAGCTTAGATCCCGTTACGGGGACCCAGTACTTC. Its protein is CASSLDPVTGTQYF.